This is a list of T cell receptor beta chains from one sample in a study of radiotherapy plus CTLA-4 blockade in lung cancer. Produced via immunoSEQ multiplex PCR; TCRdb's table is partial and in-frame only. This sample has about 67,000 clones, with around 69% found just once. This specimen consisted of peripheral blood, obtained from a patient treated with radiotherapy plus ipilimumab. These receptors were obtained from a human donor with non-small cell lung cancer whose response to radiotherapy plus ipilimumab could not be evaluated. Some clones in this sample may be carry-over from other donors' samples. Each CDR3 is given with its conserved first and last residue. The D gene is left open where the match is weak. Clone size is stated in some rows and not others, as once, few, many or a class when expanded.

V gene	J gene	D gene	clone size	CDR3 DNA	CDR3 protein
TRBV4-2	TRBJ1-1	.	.	TGTGCCAGCAGCCAAGTCTCAATCGCGGGGGGCCTGAACACTGAAGCTTTCTTT	CASSQVSIAGGLNTEAFF
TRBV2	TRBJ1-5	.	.	TGTGCCAGCAGTGCGGGCGCTGGGGCAGTTTATAGCAATCAGCCCCAGCATTTT	CASSAGAGAVYSNQPQHF
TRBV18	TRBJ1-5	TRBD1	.	TGTGCCAGCTCATTAGACAGGGTTGGTCAGCCCCAGCATTTT	CASSLDRVGQPQHF
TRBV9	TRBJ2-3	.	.	TGTGCCAGCAGCGTCGCGGCTAGCACAGATACGCAGTATTTT	CASSVAASTDTQYF
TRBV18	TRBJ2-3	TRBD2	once	TGTGCCAGCTCACCACCGGTCAGCGGGGTGCAGTATTTT	CASSPPVSGVQYF
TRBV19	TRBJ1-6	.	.	TGTGCCAGTAGCTTACTTAATTCACCCCTCCACTTT	CASSLLNSPLHF
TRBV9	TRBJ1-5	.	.	TGTGCCAGCAGCTCACAGGGAGGGCAGCCCCAGCATTTT	CASSSQGGQPQHF
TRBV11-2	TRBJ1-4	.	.	TGTGCCAGCAGCTTAGGTGCACAGGCGGCTGAAAAACTGTTTTTT	CASSLGAQAAEKLFF
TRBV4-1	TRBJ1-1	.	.	TGCGCCAGCAGCCAAGATAGGTCCCAGGGGACTGAAGCTTTCTTT	CASSQDRSQGTEAFF
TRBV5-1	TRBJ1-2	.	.	TGCGCCAGCAGCTTGGGCGCTCAGGGTTACACCTTC	CASSLGAQGYTF
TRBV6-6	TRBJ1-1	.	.	TGTGCCAGCAGTGCCCAGGGGAACACTGAAGCTTTCTTT	CASSAQGNTEAFF
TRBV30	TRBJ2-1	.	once	TGTGCCTGGTCTGCTAGTATTGGAGGGGATGAGCAGTTCTTC	CAWSASIGGDEQFF
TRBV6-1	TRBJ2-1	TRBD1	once	TGTGCCAGCAGGGACCCGGGACAGGGAGGGGAGCAGTTCTTC	CASRDPGQGGEQFF
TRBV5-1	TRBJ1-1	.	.	TGCGCCAGCAGCCAGGACACTGAAGCTTTCTTT	CASSQDTEAFF
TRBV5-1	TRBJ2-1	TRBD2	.	TGCGCCAGCAGCCACGGGGGGGGATACAATGAGCAGTTCTTC	CASSHGGGYNEQFF
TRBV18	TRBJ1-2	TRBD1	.	TGTGCCAGCTCACAACAGACAGGGGCTGGCTACACCTTC	CASSQQTGAGYTF
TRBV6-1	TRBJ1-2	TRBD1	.	TGTGCCAGCAGTGCTACAGGGGGCTTCTATGGCTACACCTTC	CASSATGGFYGYTF
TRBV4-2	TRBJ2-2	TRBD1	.	TGTGCCAGCAGCCAGGATCGGACAGGGGGGACCGGGGAGCTGTTTTTT	CASSQDRTGGTGELFF
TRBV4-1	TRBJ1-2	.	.	TGCGCCAGCAGCCAACCCCTTAGTCTCTATGGCTACACCTTC	CASSQPLSLYGYTF
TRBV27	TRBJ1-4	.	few	TGTGCCAGCAGTACCGGGACACCCGAAAAACTGTTTTTT	CASSTGTPEKLFF
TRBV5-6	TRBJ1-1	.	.	TGTGCCAGCAGCTTGCTAGGAGTGAACACTGAAGCTTTCTTT	CASSLLGVNTEAFF
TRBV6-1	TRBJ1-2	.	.	TGTGCCAGCCTTGGAGAGAACTATGGCTACACCTTC	CASLGENYGYTF
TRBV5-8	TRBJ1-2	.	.	TGTGCCAGCAGCCCGTTTTCAGGGCGCTATGGCTACACCTTC	CASSPFSGRYGYTF
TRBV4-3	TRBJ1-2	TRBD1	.	TGCGCCAGCAGCCAAGCAGGGGGCGGTTATTCTAACTATGGCTACACCTTC	CASSQAGGGYSNYGYTF
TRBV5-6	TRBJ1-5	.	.	TGTGCCAGCAGCTTGGGAGGAGGTTCCCCCAATCAGCCCCAGCATTTT	CASSLGGGSPNQPQHF
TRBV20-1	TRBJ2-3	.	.	TGCAGTGCCCCCTTAACAGATACGCAGTATTTT	CSAPLTDTQYF
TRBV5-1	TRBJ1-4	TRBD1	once	TGCGCCAGCAGCTTATTGGGACAGGATGAAAAACTGTTTTTT	CASSLLGQDEKLFF
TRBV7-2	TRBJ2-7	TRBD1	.	TGTGCCAGCAGCTTAGTTGGACAGGGCCCCTACGAGCAGTACTTC	CASSLVGQGPYEQYF
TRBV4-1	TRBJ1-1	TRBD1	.	TGCGCCAGCAGCCAAGTCAACAGGGGCACTGAAGCTTTCTTT	CASSQVNRGTEAFF
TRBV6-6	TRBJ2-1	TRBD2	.	TGTGCCAGCAGTTCCTTAGCGGGGGGGTCCTACAATGAGCAGTTCTTC	CASSSLAGGSYNEQFF
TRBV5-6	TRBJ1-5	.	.	TGTGCCAGCAGCTTGCAAGGGAGTAGCAATCAGCCCCAGCATTTT	CASSLQGSSNQPQHF
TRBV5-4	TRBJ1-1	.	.	TGTGCCAGCAGCTCTCCCAAGACAGCCAACACTGAAGCTTTCTTT	CASSSPKTANTEAFF
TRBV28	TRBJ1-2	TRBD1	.	TGTGCCAGCAGTCTCTCCGGGACAGGAGATTATGGCTACACCTTC	CASSLSGTGDYGYTF
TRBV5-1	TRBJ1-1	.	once	TGCGCCAGCAGCTTAACAGGGAAAACGAACACTGAAGCTTTCTTT	CASSLTGKTNTEAFF
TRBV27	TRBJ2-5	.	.	TGTGCCAGCAGCCCTAACTTCGGGGAGACCCAGTACTTC	CASSPNFGETQYF